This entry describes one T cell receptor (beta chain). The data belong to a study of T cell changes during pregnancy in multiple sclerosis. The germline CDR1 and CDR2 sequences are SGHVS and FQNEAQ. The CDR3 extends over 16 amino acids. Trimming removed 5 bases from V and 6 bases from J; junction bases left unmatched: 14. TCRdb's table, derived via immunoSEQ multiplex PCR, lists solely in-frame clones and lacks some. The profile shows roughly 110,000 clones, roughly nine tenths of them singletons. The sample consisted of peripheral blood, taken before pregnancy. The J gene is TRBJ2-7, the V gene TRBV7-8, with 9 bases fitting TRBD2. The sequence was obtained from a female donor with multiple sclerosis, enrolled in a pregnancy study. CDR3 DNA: TGTGCCAGCAGCACTTTAGCGGGAGCCCCTTGGGGCGAGCAGTACTTC. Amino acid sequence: CASSTLAGAPWGEQYF. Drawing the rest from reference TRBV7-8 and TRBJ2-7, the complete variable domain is GAGVSQSPRYKVAKRGQDVALRCDPISGHVSLFWYQQALGQGPEFLTYFQNEAQLDKSGLPSDRFFAERPEGSVSTLKIQRTQQEDSAVYLCASSTLAGAPWGEQYFGPGTRLTVT.